The clone carrying this T cell receptor (beta chain) has only a few counts. Its antigen is not identified. The V and J ends lost 6 bases and 8 bases, in that order; junction bases with no gene match: 7. The V gene's germline CDR1 is SGHVS and CDR2 FQNEAQ. The CDR3 has 14 amino acids. The source of the sample is a study of blood T cells in healthy people across ages. With a J-beta primer mix and a sample-barcoded 5' primer, a second PCR ran roughly 6 to 11 cycles. A template-switch adaptor containing 12 random nucleotides labeled each cDNA molecule. TCRdb re-derived calls from the 5' RACE reads in MiXCR, one entry per CDR3 protein. The repertoire holds fewer than 800,000 distinct CDR3 sequences, with roughly 50% as singletons. Each of the donors had roughly 9.7 milliliters of peripheral blood drawn into EDTA-treated Vacutainer tubes. Study findings and constraints: TCR beta diversity per million T cells fell roughly linearly with age.

The receptor comes from a woman in her sixties in good health. The chain is built from TRBV7-8 and TRBJ1-6; the match to TRBD1 covers 7 bases. Sequencing was done on a sample of blood. The CDR3 loop is CASSQTGDDSPLHF. DNA for the CDR3: TGTGCCAGCAGTCAAACAGGGGATGATTCACCCCTCCACTTT.